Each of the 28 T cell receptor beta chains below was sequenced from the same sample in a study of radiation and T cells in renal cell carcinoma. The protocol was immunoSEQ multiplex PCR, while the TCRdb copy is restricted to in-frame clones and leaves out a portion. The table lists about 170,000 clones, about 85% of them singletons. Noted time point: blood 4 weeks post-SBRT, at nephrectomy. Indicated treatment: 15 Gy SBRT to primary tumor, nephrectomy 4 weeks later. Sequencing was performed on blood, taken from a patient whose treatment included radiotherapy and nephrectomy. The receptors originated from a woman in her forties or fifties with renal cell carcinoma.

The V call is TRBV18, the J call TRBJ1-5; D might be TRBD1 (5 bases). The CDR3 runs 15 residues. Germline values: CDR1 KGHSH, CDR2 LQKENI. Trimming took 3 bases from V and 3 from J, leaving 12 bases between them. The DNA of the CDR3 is TGTGCCAGCTCACCCTATGTAGGGGACAATCAGCCCCAGCATTTT. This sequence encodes CASSPYVGDNQPQHF.

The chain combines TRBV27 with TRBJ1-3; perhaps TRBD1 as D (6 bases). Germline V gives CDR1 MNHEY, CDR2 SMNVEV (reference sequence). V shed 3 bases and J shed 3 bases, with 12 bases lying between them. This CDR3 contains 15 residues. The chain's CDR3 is CASSFRGALGNTIYF. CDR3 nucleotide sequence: TGTGCCAGCAGTTTCAGGGGCGCCCTTGGAAACACCATATATTTT.

DNA for the CDR3: TGTGCCAGCAGCGGGGAGACGAACACCGGGGAGCTGTTTTTT. This codes for CASSGETNTGELFF. The rearrangement joins TRBV19 to TRBJ2-2, with 7 bases lining up with TRBD2. Looked up from germline, CDR1 is LNHDA and CDR2 is SQIVND (reference sequence). Trimming at V came to 9 bases and at J to 0 bases, leaving 4 bases not matched to a gene. The CDR3 sequence is 14 residues long.

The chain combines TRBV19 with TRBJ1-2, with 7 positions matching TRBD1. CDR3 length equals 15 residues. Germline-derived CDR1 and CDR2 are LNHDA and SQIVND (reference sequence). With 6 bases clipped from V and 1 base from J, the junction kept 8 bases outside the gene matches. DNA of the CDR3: TGTGCCAGTAGCCTCGGGACAGCTTTTAACTATGGCTACACCTTC. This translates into CASSLGTAFNYGYTF.

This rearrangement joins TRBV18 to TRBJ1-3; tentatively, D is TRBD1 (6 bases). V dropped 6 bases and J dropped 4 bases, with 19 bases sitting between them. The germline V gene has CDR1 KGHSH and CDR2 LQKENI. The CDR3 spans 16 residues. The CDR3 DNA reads TGTGCCAGCTCTCCGGACAGAGCCAAAGGGGGAAACACCATATATTTT. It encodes CASSPDRAKGGNTIYF.

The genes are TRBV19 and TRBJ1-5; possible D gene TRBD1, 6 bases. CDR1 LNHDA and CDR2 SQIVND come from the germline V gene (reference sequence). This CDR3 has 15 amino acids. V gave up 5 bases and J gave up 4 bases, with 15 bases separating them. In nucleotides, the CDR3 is TGTGCCAGTAGTGGCCCACGGGGGGCTAATCAGCCCCAGCATTTT. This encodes CASSGPRGANQPQHF.

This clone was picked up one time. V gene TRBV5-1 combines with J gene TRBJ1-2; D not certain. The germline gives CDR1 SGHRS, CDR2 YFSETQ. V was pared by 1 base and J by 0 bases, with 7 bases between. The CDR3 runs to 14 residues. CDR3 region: CASSLSDPNYGYTF. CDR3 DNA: TGCGCCAGCAGCTTGTCAGACCCTAACTATGGCTACACCTTC.

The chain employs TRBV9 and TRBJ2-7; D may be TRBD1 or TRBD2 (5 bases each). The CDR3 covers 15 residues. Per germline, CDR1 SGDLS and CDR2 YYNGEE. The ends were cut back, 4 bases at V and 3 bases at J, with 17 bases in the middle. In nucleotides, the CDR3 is TGTGCCAGCAGCCCCCGCAGGGAGATCGGCTACGAGCAGTACTTC. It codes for CASSPRREIGYEQYF.

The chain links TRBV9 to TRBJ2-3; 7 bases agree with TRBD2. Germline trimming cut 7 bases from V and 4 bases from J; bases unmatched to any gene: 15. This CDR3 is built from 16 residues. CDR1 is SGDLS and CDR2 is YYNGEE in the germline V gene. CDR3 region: CASSRLGGGSPDTQYF. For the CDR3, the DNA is TGTGCCAGCTCCCGACTTGGCGGGGGATCACCAGATACGCAGTATTTT.

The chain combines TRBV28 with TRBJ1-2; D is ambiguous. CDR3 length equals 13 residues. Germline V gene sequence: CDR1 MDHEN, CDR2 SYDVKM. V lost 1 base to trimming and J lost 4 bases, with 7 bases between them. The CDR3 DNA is TGTGCCAGCAGTTTATACAGCAGCTATGGCTACACCTTC. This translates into CASSLYSSYGYTF.

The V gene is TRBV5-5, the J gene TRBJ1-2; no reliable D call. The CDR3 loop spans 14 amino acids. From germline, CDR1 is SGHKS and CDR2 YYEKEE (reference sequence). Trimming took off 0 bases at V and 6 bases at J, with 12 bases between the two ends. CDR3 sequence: CASSLVANSNGYTF. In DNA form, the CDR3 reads TGTGCCAGCAGCTTGGTCGCAAACTCAAATGGCTACACCTTC.

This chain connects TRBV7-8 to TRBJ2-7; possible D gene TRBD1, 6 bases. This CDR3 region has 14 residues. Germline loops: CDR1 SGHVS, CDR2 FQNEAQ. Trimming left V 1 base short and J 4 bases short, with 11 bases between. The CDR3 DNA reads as TGTGCCAGCAGCTTAGGTCAGGGGCGTTACGAGCAGTACTTC. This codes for CASSLGQGRYEQYF.

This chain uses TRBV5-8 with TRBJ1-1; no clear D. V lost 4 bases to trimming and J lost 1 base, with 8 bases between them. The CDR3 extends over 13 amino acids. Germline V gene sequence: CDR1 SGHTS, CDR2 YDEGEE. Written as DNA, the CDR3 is TGTGCCAGCAGCCTCAGTAAGAACACTGAAGCTTTCTTT. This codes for CASSLSKNTEAFF.

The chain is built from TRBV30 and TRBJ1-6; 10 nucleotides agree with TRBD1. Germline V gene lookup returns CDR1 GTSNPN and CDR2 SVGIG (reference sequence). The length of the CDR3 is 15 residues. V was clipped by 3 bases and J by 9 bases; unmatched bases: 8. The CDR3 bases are TGTGCCTGGAGACCCCGACAGGGGGCTGGTTCACCCCTCCACTTT. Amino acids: CAWRPRQGAGSPLHF.

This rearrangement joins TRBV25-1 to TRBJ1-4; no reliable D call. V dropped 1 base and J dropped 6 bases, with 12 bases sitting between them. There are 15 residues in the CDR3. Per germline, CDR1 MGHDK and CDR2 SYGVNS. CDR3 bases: TGTGCCAGCAGTGAATTTACCGGGAGAGATGAAAAACTGTTTTTT. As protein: CASSEFTGRDEKLFF.

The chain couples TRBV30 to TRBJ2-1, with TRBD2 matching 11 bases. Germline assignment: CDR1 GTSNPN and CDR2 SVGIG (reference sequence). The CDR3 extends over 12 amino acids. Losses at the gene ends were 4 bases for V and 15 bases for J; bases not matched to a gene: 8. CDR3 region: CAWTVGLAEMFF. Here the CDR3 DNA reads TGTGCCTGGACCGTGGGACTAGCGGAGATGTTCTTC.

The CDR3 nucleotides are TGTGCCAGCAGTTACTCTCGCCGAAGGGGCGGGGGCTACACCTTC. This gives the protein CASSYSRRRGGGYTF. The chain carries TRBV6-5 and TRBJ1-2; D is possibly TRBD1 (5 bases). The CDR3 is made up of 15 amino acids. Trimming left V 0 bases short and J 8 bases short, with 16 bases between. The germline gives CDR1 MNHEY, CDR2 SVGAGI.

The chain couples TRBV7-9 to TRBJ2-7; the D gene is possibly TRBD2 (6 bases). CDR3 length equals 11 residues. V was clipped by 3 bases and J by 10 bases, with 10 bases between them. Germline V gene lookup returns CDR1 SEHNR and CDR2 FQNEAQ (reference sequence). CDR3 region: CASSFAGFQYF. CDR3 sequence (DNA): TGTGCCAGCAGCTTTGCGGGATTTCAGTACTTC.

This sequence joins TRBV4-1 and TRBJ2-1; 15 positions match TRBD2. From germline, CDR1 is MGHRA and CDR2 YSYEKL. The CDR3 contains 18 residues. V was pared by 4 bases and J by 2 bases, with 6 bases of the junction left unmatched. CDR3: CASSRGLAGGPTYNEQFF. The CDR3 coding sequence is TGCGCCAGCAGCCGCGGACTAGCGGGGGGGCCGACCTACAATGAGCAGTTCTTC.

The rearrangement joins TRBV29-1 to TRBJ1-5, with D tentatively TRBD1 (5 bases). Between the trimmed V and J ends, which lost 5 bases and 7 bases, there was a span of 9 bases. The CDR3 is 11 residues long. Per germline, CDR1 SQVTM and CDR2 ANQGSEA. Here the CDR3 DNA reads TGCAGCGTTCGGGGGAGCCAGCCCCAGCATTTT. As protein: CSVRGSQPQHF.

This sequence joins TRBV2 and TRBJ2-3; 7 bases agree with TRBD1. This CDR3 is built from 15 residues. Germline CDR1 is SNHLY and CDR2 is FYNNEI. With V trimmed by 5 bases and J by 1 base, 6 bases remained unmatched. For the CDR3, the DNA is TGTGCCAGCAGTCAACGACAGGGAGGCACAGATACGCAGTATTTT. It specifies CASSQRQGGTDTQYF.

CDR3 sequence (DNA): TGCGCCAGCAGCTTGTTGGGCTACGAGCAGTACTTC. Its translation is CASSLLGYEQYF. The chain couples TRBV5-1 to TRBJ2-7; D not resolved. There are 12 residues in the CDR3. Germline V CDR1 and CDR2: SGHRS, YFSETQ. The V end lost 1 base, the J end lost 3 bases, and 5 bases lay between the germline ends.

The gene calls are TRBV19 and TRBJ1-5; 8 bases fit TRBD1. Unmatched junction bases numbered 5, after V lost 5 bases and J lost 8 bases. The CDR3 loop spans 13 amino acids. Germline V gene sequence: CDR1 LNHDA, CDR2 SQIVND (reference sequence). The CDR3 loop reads CASSFGQGEPQHF. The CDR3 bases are TGTGCCAGTAGTTTTGGACAGGGAGAGCCCCAGCATTTT.

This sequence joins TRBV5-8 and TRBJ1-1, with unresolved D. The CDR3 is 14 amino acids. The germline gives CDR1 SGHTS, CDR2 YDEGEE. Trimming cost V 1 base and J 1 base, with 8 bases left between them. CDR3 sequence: CASSLLGKNTEAFF. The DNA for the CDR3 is TGTGCCAGCAGCTTGTTGGGCAAGAACACTGAAGCTTTCTTT. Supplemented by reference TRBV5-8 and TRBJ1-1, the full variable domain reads EAGVTQSPTHLIKTRGQQATLRCSPISGHTSVYWYQQALGLGLQFLLWYDEGEERNRGNFPPRFSGRQFPNYSSELNVNALELEDSALYLCASSLLGKNTEAFFGQGTRLTVV.

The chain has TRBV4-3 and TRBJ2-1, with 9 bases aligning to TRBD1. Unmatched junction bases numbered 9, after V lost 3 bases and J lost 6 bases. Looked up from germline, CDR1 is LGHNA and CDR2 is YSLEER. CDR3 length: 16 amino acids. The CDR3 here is CASSQTRDRVFNEQFF. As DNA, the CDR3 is TGCGCCAGCAGCCAGACCCGGGACAGGGTCTTCAATGAGCAGTTCTTC.

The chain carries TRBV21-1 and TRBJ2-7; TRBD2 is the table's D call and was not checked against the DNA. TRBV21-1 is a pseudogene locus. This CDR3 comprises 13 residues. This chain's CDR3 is CASSQSAGHEQYF. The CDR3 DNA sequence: TGTGCCAGCAGCCAAAGCGCGGGCCACGAGCAGTACTTC.

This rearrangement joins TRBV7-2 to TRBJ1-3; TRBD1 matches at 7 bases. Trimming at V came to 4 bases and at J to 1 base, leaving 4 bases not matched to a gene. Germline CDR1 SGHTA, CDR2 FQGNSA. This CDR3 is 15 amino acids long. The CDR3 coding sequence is TGTGCCAGCAGCTCGGACAGGAGGTCTGGAAACACCATATATTTT. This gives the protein CASSSDRRSGNTIYF.

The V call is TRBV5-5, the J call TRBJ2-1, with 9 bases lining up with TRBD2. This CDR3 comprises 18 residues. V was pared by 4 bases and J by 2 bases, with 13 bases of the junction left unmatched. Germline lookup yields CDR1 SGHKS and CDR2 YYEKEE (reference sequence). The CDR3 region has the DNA TGTGCCAGCAGCCCCCTACCGGGACTAGCAATTCCCTACAATGAGCAGTTCTTC. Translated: CASSPLPGLAIPYNEQFF.